This T cell receptor beta chain was recovered during a study of human T cells and chemical hapten exposure. Whole-study context: Per-sample TCR yields varied mainly from small pooled library volume differences.

Stated time point: patch test 2, 6 weeks after DPC sensitization. Treatment here: therapeutic diphenylcyclopropenone sensitization with weekly scalp DPC. TCRdb called the RACE reads again in MiXCR, with one record for every CDR3 protein. The sample lists more than 70,000 distinct CDR3 sequences, around a tenth occurring once. This clonotype has only a few counts. As yet, its antigen is unknown. Study-wide results and limits: PT1 expanded TCR counts and patch test score correlated positively.

V shed 3 bases and J 2 bases; nucleotides not matched to a gene: 6. CDR3 length: 15 residues. In germline, CDR1 is KGHSH, CDR2 LQKENI. Sequenced material: whole blood, taken in connection with sensitization to the hapten diphenylcyclopropenone (DPC). This chain joins TRBV18 and TRBJ2-7; 8 nucleotides align to TRBD1. This sequence originates from a man between 18 and 29 years old with alopecia areata. Some clones in this sample may be carry-over from other donors' samples. The CDR3 DNA sequence: TGTGCCAGCTCACCCGGACAGGGTATAACCTACGAGCAGTACTTC. Its translation: CASSPGQGITYEQYF.